This entry features one T cell receptor beta chain sequence. This specimen belongs to a study of Tregs in tolerant kidney transplant recipients. Unstimulated Tregs (CD4+CD25+CD127-) and CD4+CD25- non-Tregs were sorted from PBMCs. Measured with immunoSEQ multiplex PCR; TCRdb has only the in-frame clones, and not every one. The repertoire holds some 250,000 clones, with 80% to 85% as singletons. The V and J ends lost 10 bases and 0 bases respectively, with 10 bases between them. The length of the CDR3 is 14 residues. Germline-derived CDR1 and CDR2 are SEHNR and FQNEAQ (reference sequence). The specimen was CD4+ T cells from blood. The chain couples TRBV7-9 to TRBJ2-6; unclear D gene. This clonotype originated in a human donor in good health. The CDR3 DNA is TGTGCCACCCCGTACGGCTCTGGGGCCAACGTCCTGACTTTC. Translation gives CATPYGSGANVLTF.